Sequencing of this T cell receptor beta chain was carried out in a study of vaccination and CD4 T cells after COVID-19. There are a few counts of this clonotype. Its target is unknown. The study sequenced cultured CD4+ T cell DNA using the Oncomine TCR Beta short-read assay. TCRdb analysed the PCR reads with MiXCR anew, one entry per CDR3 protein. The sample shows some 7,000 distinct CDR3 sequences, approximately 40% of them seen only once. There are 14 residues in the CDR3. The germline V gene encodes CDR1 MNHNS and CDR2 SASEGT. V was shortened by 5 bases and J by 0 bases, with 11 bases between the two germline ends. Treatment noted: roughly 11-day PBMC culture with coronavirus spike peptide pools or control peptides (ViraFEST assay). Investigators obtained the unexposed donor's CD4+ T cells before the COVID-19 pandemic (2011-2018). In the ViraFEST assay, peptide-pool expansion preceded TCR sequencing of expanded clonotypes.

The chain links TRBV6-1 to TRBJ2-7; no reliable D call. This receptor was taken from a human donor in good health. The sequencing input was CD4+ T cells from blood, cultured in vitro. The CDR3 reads CASSTLFSSYEQYF. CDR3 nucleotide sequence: TGTGCCAGCAGTACGCTGTTTAGCTCCTACGAGCAGTACTTC.